The present T cell receptor (beta chain) was sequenced within a study of CD8+ T cells in alopecia areata. General study results and limits: More clonal than normal scalp was lesional scalp, particularly alopecia totalis/universalis.

CDR1 and CDR2 from the germline V gene are SGHTA and FQGNSA. V gave up 3 bases and J gave up 5 bases, with 10 bases separating them. This CDR3 contains 14 residues. In the case of this clone: Its antigen remains unidentified.

Isolated RNA was reverse transcribed into cDNA used as the sequencing template. TCRdb's copy holds only in-frame clones and misses some; the assay was immunoSEQ multiplex PCR. The sample lists 150,000 to 200,000 clones, 55% occurring once. The source is a human donor in good health. The sample was CD4+ T cells sorted from blood. The chain is built from TRBV7-2 and TRBJ2-2, with D unresolved. In DNA, the CDR3 is TGTGCCAGCAGCTTGGCAGGCTGGACCGGGGAGCTGTTTTTT. Its translation: CASSLAGWTGELFF.